These 29 T cell receptor beta chains came from one sample sequenced in a study of CD8 T cells in ankylosing spondylitis. TCRdb itself ran the 5' RACE reads through MiXCR, one entry per CDR3 protein. The table has about 42,000 distinct CDR3 sequences, around 2.9% seen once. The sample comprised blood, either unsorted or a sorted T cell fraction (not recorded which). The receptors here all came from a male donor with ankylosing spondylitis or in good health (not recorded which).

The genes are TRBV9 and TRBJ2-1; TRBD2 aligns across 7 bases. CDR3 size: 16 residues. The V segment lost 3 bases and the J segment 5 bases; nucleotides outside the gene matches: 11. Germline V gives CDR1 SGDLS, CDR2 YYNGEE. Here the CDR3 DNA reads TGTGCCAGCAGCGCCCGGGTCCGCGGGAGCCACAATGAGCAGTTCTTC. Protein sequence: CASSARVRGSHNEQFF.

The chain links TRBV9 to TRBJ1-2, with TRBD1 matching over 11 bases. The germline CDR1 and CDR2 sequences are SGDLS and YYNGEE. The CDR3 covers 15 residues. The V gene end was trimmed by 2 bases and the J gene end by 7 bases; junction bases not matched to a gene: 7. The CDR3 DNA sequence: TGTGCCAGCAGCGTTCAAGGGACAGGGGGAAGTGGCTACACCTTC. Encoded protein: CASSVQGTGGSGYTF. The full variable domain, its missing parts supplied by reference TRBV9 and TRBJ1-2, is DSGVTQTPKHLITATGQRVTLRCSPRSGDLSVYWYQQSLDQGLQFLIQYYNGEERAKGNILERFSAQQFPDLHSELNLSSLELGDSALYFCASSVQGTGGSGYTFGSGTRLTVV.

This clonotype was seen many times. The chain recombines TRBV9 with TRBJ2-1, with TRBD2 matching 8 bases. The CDR3 spans 15 residues. The V gene's germline CDR1 is SGDLS and CDR2 YYNGEE. J gave up 2 bases and V 5 bases, and 6 bases lay outside the gene matches. CDR3 in DNA: TGTGCCAGCAGTGCAAGCGGGAGCGCCTACAATGAGCAGTTCTTC. As protein: CASSASGSAYNEQFF. The variable domain in full, with the rest retrieved from reference TRBV9 and TRBJ2-1, is DSGVTQTPKHLITATGQRVTLRCSPRSGDLSVYWYQQSLDQGLQFLIQYYNGEERAKGNILERFSAQQFPDLHSELNLSSLELGDSALYFCASSASGSAYNEQFFGPGTRLTVL.

By share, this clonotype counts as medium-sized. V usage is TRBV9 and J usage is TRBJ1-1; D gene unclear. Trimming removed 4 bases from V and 4 bases from J, with 14 bases in between. The CDR3 covers 14 residues. CDR1 and CDR2 from the germline V gene are SGDLS and YYNGEE. CDR3 coding DNA: TGTGCCAGCAGCTGGCAACCGGAGGTCACTGAAGCTTTCTTT. This translates into CASSWQPEVTEAFF.

This clonotype was detected ten times or more. The chain carries TRBV9 and TRBJ2-3; the match to TRBD2 covers 8 bases. CDR1 is SGDLS and CDR2 is YYNGEE in the germline V gene. The CDR3 is made up of 16 amino acids. V trimming: 4 bases; J trimming: 0 bases; junction bases outside the gene matches: 7. CDR3 coding DNA: TGTGCCAGCAGCTTCACTTCTAGCGGGAGCACAGATACGCAGTATTTT. It is translated as CASSFTSSGSTDTQYF.

This clonotype was seen at least ten times. V usage is TRBV9 and J usage is TRBJ2-5; D may correspond to TRBD1 or TRBD2 (5 bases each). The CDR3 loop spans 14 amino acids. Germline CDR1 SGDLS, CDR2 YYNGEE. V dropped 4 bases and J dropped 1 base, with 11 bases sitting between them. In nucleotides, the CDR3 is TGTGCCAGCAGCCTCCCGGGACCCCAAGAGACCCAGTACTTC. Protein: CASSLPGPQETQYF.

This clonotype was detected many times. The gene calls are TRBV9 and TRBJ2-1; D gene uncertain. This CDR3 is 13 amino acids long. With 3 bases removed from V and 10 bases from J, the gap between germline ends came to 14 bases. CDR1 is SGDLS and CDR2 is YYNGEE in the germline V gene. For the CDR3, the DNA is TGTGCCAGCAGCGCAGTCTTCCTTGGGGAGCAGTTCTTC. Residues: CASSAVFLGEQFF.

This clonotype was counted many times. The gene calls are TRBV9 and TRBJ1-1; 12 bases are a match to TRBD1. This CDR3 has 13 amino acids. Germline V gives CDR1 SGDLS, CDR2 YYNGEE. V lost 3 bases to trimming and J lost 10 bases; unmatched junction nucleotides: 4. CDR3 sequence reads: CASSGGQGASAFF. For the CDR3, the DNA is TGTGCCAGCAGCGGGGGACAGGGGGCTTCAGCTTTCTTT.

The chain links TRBV9 to TRBJ2-7, with D maybe TRBD2 (5 bases). From germline, CDR1 is SGDLS and CDR2 YYNGEE. The length of the CDR3 is 13 residues. V lost 3 bases and J lost 0, with 7 bases in between. The CDR3 coding sequence is TGTGCCAGCAGCGAAGGGAGCTCCTACGAGCAGTACTTC. Protein product: CASSEGSSYEQYF. Together with reference TRBV9 and TRBJ2-7, the CDR3 gives the full variable domain: DSGVTQTPKHLITATGQRVTLRCSPRSGDLSVYWYQQSLDQGLQFLIQYYNGEERAKGNILERFSAQQFPDLHSELNLSSLELGDSALYFCASSEGSSYEQYFGPGTRLTVT.

This clonotype was picked up many times. CDR3 sequence: CASSVALQGGIRANVLTF. The CDR3 coding sequence is TGTGCCAGCAGCGTAGCTCTCCAAGGGGGCATCAGGGCCAACGTCCTGACTTTC. The chain recombines TRBV9 with TRBJ2-6, with TRBD1 matching 7 bases. Losses at the gene ends were 0 bases for V and 5 bases for J; bases not matched to a gene: 11. This CDR3 region has 18 residues. Germline-derived CDR1 and CDR2 are SGDLS and YYNGEE.

This clonotype has ten or more counts. The chain combines TRBV9 with TRBJ2-2; TRBD2 matches at 7 bases. V shed 4 bases and J 6 bases; nucleotides not matched to a gene: 12. CDR1 and CDR2 from the germline V gene are SGDLS and YYNGEE. This CDR3 comprises 16 residues. The CDR3 bases are TGTGCCAGCAGCTCGAGGACTAGTCGTATTTCCGGGGAGCTGTTTTTT. Residues: CASSSRTSRISGELFF. The variable domain in full, with the rest retrieved from reference TRBV9 and TRBJ2-2, is DSGVTQTPKHLITATGQRVTLRCSPRSGDLSVYWYQQSLDQGLQFLIQYYNGEERAKGNILERFSAQQFPDLHSELNLSSLELGDSALYFCASSSRTSRISGELFFGEGSRLTVL.

This clonotype was seen ten or more times. The rearrangement links TRBV9 to TRBJ2-5; the D call may be TRBD1 or TRBD2 (5 bases each). Germline-derived CDR1 and CDR2 are SGDLS and YYNGEE. The CDR3 has 12 amino acids. Trimming took off 5 bases at V and 5 bases at J, with 10 bases between the two ends. Here the CDR3 reads CASRGVEETQYF. The CDR3 region has the DNA TGTGCCAGCAGGGGGGTGGAGGAGACCCAGTACTTC. Based on the CDR3 plus reference TRBV9 and TRBJ2-5, the full variable domain is DSGVTQTPKHLITATGQRVTLRCSPRSGDLSVYWYQQSLDQGLQFLIQYYNGEERAKGNILERFSAQQFPDLHSELNLSSLELGDSALYFCASRGVEETQYFGPGTRLLVL.

This clonotype occurred many times. J is TRBJ1-6 and V is TRBV9; TRBD1 might be the D (5 bases). V lost 0 bases to trimming and J lost 11 bases, with 9 bases between them. The germline gives CDR1 SGDLS, CDR2 YYNGEE. There are 13 residues in the CDR3. The CDR3 here is CASSVDGGTPLHF. CDR3 DNA: TGTGCCAGCAGCGTAGATGGGGGAACACCCCTCCACTTT.

The chain recombines TRBV9 with TRBJ1-4, with 7 nucleotides matching TRBD1. CDR1 SGDLS and CDR2 YYNGEE come from the germline V gene. CDR3 length: 16 amino acids. Trimming took 0 bases from V and 5 from J; bases not matched to a gene: 7. The CDR3 is CASSVARGQWNEKLFF. The CDR3, as DNA: TGTGCCAGCAGCGTAGCGAGGGGGCAGTGGAATGAAAAACTGTTTTTT.

This clonotype was detected only a few times. The CDR3 sequence is CASSVGLLQETQYF. In DNA, the CDR3 is TGTGCCAGCAGCGTAGGACTACTACAAGAGACCCAGTACTTC. V gene TRBV9 combines with J gene TRBJ2-5; tentatively, D is TRBD2 (5 bases). The CDR3 contains 14 residues. Germline-derived CDR1 and CDR2 are SGDLS and YYNGEE. V lost 0 bases to trimming and J lost 2 bases, with 8 bases between them.

This clonotype was seen at least ten times. The chain couples TRBV9 to TRBJ2-5, with no clear D. Trimming stripped 0 bases from V and 1 base from J, with 4 bases between. Germline V gene lookup returns CDR1 SGDLS and CDR2 YYNGEE. This CDR3 spans 13 amino acids. The CDR3 coding sequence is TGTGCCAGCAGCGTAGACAGCCAAGAGACCCAGTACTTC. Translation: CASSVDSQETQYF.

The genes are TRBV10-1 and TRBJ2-5; TRBD2 aligns across 13 bases. The V segment lost 9 bases and the J segment 5 bases; nucleotides outside the gene matches: 6. The CDR3 is 14 residues long. From germline, CDR1 is WNHNN and CDR2 SYGVQD (reference sequence). The CDR3 protein is CASGELAGGETQYF. CDR3 bases: TGCGCCAGTGGGGAACTAGCGGGAGGGGAGACCCAGTACTTC.

This clonotype was seen many times. This chain uses TRBV9 with TRBJ1-3; D might be TRBD1 (6 bases). CDR3 size: 16 residues. V lost 3 bases, J lost 0 bases, and 13 bases lay in between. Germline V gives CDR1 SGDLS, CDR2 YYNGEE. The CDR3 loop is CASSGSTGRSGNTIYF. In DNA form, the CDR3 reads TGTGCCAGCAGCGGGTCAACAGGGCGCTCTGGAAACACCATATATTTT.

Only a few counts were recorded for this clonotype. The J gene is TRBJ2-2, the V gene TRBV9; perhaps TRBD1 as D (7 bases). Germline assignment: CDR1 SGDLS and CDR2 YYNGEE. Trimming pared 0 bases from V and 8 bases from J, leaving 17 bases between. The CDR3 is 16 amino acids. CDR3 nucleotides: TGTGCCAGCAGCGTAGCTACTGGAGGGGGCCTGGGGGAGCTGTTTTTT. As protein: CASSVATGGGLGELFF.

This clonotype was seen repeatedly, ten times or more. V and J are TRBV9 and TRBJ2-7, with D possibly being TRBD1 (6 bases). The ends were cut back, 4 bases at V and 1 base at J, with 12 bases in the middle. The germline V gene encodes CDR1 SGDLS and CDR2 YYNGEE. This CDR3 comprises 14 residues. DNA for the CDR3: TGTGCCAGCAGCACCTCGGACAGTTCCTACGAGCAGTACTTC. It specifies CASSTSDSSYEQYF.

This clonotype was found many times. The CDR3 spells CASSVSFSGANVLTF. The CDR3 region has the DNA TGTGCCAGCAGCGTATCGTTCTCTGGGGCCAACGTCCTGACTTTC. The chain recombines TRBV9 with TRBJ2-6; D is undetermined. Trimming left V 1 base short and J 0 bases short, with 5 bases between. This CDR3 is 15 amino acids long. From germline, CDR1 is SGDLS and CDR2 YYNGEE.

This clonotype has a count of ten or more. The chain uses TRBV9 and TRBJ1-3, with unresolved D. Per germline, CDR1 SGDLS and CDR2 YYNGEE. This CDR3 is built from 15 residues. Trimming pared 0 bases from V and 0 bases from J, leaving 7 bases between. CDR3 coding DNA: TGTGCCAGCAGCGTAGACGGTTACTCTGGAAACACCATATATTTT. It encodes CASSVDGYSGNTIYF. The entire variable domain, with the rest obtained from reference TRBV9 and TRBJ1-3, is as follows: DSGVTQTPKHLITATGQRVTLRCSPRSGDLSVYWYQQSLDQGLQFLIQYYNGEERAKGNILERFSAQQFPDLHSELNLSSLELGDSALYFCASSVDGYSGNTIYFGEGSWLTVV.

This clonotype was detected many times. This sequence joins TRBV9 and TRBJ1-4, with D hard to call. CDR1 SGDLS and CDR2 YYNGEE come from the germline V gene. The CDR3 has 15 residues. The germline V and J ends were trimmed by 4 bases and 0 bases, with 10 bases remaining between them. The CDR3 nucleotides are TGTGCCAGCAGCCCTCTCGGAGCAACTAATGAAAAACTGTTTTTT. Its translation is CASSPLGATNEKLFF.

This clonotype was seen repeatedly, ten times or more. The CDR3 coding sequence is TGTGCCAGCAGCGGTCCCAAGGGCTCCTACAATGAGCAGTTCTTC. It translates to CASSGPKGSYNEQFF. This rearrangement joins TRBV9 to TRBJ2-1, with unresolved D. The CDR3 is 15 amino acids. V dropped 3 bases and J dropped 0 bases, with 10 bases sitting between them. From germline, CDR1 is SGDLS and CDR2 YYNGEE. Together with reference TRBV9 and TRBJ2-1, the CDR3 gives the full variable domain: DSGVTQTPKHLITATGQRVTLRCSPRSGDLSVYWYQQSLDQGLQFLIQYYNGEERAKGNILERFSAQQFPDLHSELNLSSLELGDSALYFCASSGPKGSYNEQFFGPGTRLTVL.

In this sample, this clonotype turned up many times. The rearrangement links TRBV9 to TRBJ2-4; 11 bases are a match to TRBD1. V was clipped by 3 bases and J by 7 bases; unmatched bases: 3. The CDR3 totals 14 residues. Germline assignment: CDR1 SGDLS and CDR2 YYNGEE. CDR3 nucleotides: TGTGCCAGCAGCGCCCGGGACAGGGGGAACATTCAGTACTTC. Encoded protein: CASSARDRGNIQYF.

This clonotype was recorded many times. The rearrangement uses TRBV9 and TRBJ2-6, with a weak D call TRBD1 (6 bases). The CDR3 is made up of 17 amino acids. Trimming removed 4 bases at V and 0 bases at J, with 14 bases between. In germline, CDR1 is SGDLS, CDR2 YYNGEE. The CDR3 protein is CASSPSGHYSGANVLTF. CDR3 DNA: TGTGCCAGCAGCCCCTCGGGACATTACTCTGGGGCCAACGTCCTGACTTTC.

In its sample, this clonotype was seen many times. The genes are TRBV9 and TRBJ2-1; 15 bases match TRBD2. V trimming: 4 bases; J trimming: 8 bases; junction bases outside the gene matches: 7. Germline V gene lookup returns CDR1 SGDLS and CDR2 YYNGEE. This CDR3 has 16 amino acids. Written as DNA, the CDR3 is TGTGCCAGCAGCCGGGGGACTAGCGGGAGGAGGGATGAGCAGTTCTTC. Amino acid sequence: CASSRGTSGRRDEQFF.

This clonotype has a handful of counts. The chain links TRBV9 to TRBJ2-3, with D uncertain. The CDR3 has 13 amino acids. V was cut by 2 bases and J by 3 bases, with 7 bases left in between. CDR1 and CDR2 (germline): SGDLS, YYNGEE. This CDR3 reads CASSVHQTDTQYF. CDR3 DNA: TGTGCCAGCAGCGTCCACCAGACAGATACGCAGTATTTT.

This clonotype has ten or more counts. The gene calls are TRBV9 and TRBJ2-3, with D perhaps matching TRBD2 (6 bases). V was trimmed by 0 bases and J by 2 bases, leaving 16 bases between them. Germline V gene sequence: CDR1 SGDLS, CDR2 YYNGEE. The CDR3 is made up of 17 amino acids. The CDR3 is CASSVGTSGRITDTQYF. In DNA, the CDR3 is TGTGCCAGCAGCGTAGGTACCAGCGGGCGGATCACAGATACGCAGTATTTT.